The entry below gives a single T cell receptor beta chain sequence along with its context. This entry is derived from a study of blood T cell repertoires in COVID-19. Study information: From T cells, B-cell-depleted T cells, or PBMCs came the material, which was cDNA or gDNA.

Per the original methods: Estimated nucleated cell counts came from reference gene primer amplification. TCRdb's copy holds only in-frame clones and misses some; the assay was immunoSEQ multiplex PCR. Clone size and V and J calls were adopted from that table, with D and trimming inferred from the DNA. The repertoire holds 100,000 to 150,000 clones, with around 87% as singletons. This clonotype was sampled from an older woman with acute or convalescent COVID-19. Sequenced: peripheral blood.

CDR3 DNA: TGTGCCAGCAGCGGGGGGTGGGATCAGCCCCAGCATTTT. This encodes CASSGGWDQPQHF. This sequence joins TRBV12-3 or TRBV12-4 and TRBJ1-5; D perhaps matches TRBD1 (5 bases). V was pared by 6 bases and J by 5 bases, with 11 bases between. CDR3 length: 13 amino acids.